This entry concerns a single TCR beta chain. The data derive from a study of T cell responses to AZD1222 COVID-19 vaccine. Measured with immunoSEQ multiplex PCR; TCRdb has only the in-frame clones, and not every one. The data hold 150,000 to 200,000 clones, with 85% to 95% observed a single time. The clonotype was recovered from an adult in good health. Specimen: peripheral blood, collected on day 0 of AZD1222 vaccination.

The CDR3 protein is CASSGNSPLHF. CDR3 in DNA: TGTGCCAGCAGCGGAAATTCACCCCTCCACTTT. V gene TRBV12-3 or TRBV12-4 combines with J gene TRBJ1-6; D is unclear. The V gene lost 6 bases and the J gene lost 7 bases, with 4 bases spanning the gap. The CDR3 has 11 residues.